One sample yielded the 4 T cell receptor beta chains listed below, sequenced in a study of early T cells in non-severe SARS-CoV-2 infection (dated by TCRdb to the early 2020s). Library creation used 5' RACE. Data came from a NextSeq 500. The public reads were quality trimmed at Q25 with fastp and then assembled into clones with MiXCR by TCRdb, keeping productive beta chains. Here each entry gathers all rows of one CDR3 protein and keeps the most common genes and DNA. Recorded for this sample are about 34,000 distinct CDR3 sequences; 5.5% to 7.5% of them occurred a single time. The top ten clones comprise 7.6% of the sample. The sequenced material came from whole blood. The receptors originated from an adult who was a healthcare worker with PCR-confirmed SARS-CoV-2 infection or an uninfected control (not recorded which).

This clonotype occurred many times. J is TRBJ1-5 and V is TRBV28; TRBD1 matches 10 bases. Germline V gene sequence: CDR1 MDHEN, CDR2 SYDVKM. The V gene end was trimmed by 5 bases and the J gene end by 6 bases; junction bases not matched to a gene: 13. CDR3 length: 17 residues. CDR3 bases: TGTGCCAGCAGTCCTTCCGACAGGGGGCTTTGGGGTCAGCCCCAGCATTTT. Translating gives CASSPSDRGLWGQPQHF.

The V and J genes are TRBV6-2 or TRBV6-3 and TRBJ1-4, with D uncertain. V lost 0 bases to trimming and J lost 8 bases, with 10 bases between them. The CDR3 totals 14 residues. Per germline, CDR1 MNHEY and CDR2 SVGEGT. This chain's CDR3 is CASSYSTAGEKLFF. The CDR3 DNA follows: TGTGCCAGCAGTTACTCCACAGCGGGAGAAAAACTGTTTTTT.

This chain joins TRBV2 and TRBJ2-7; D gene uncertain. CDR3 length equals 13 residues. Trimming shortened V by 7 bases and J by 5 bases, and 15 bases separated the two germline ends. Germline CDR1 reads SNHLY; CDR2 reads FYNNEI. CDR3 in DNA: TGTGCCAGCAAACTTCCTGCCCTGAACGAGCAGTACTTC. This codes for CASKLPALNEQYF. The variable domain in full, completed from reference TRBV2 and TRBJ2-7, reads EPEVTQTPSHQVTQMGQEVILRCVPISNHLYFYWYRQILGQKVEFLVSFYNNEISEKSEIFDDQFSVERPDGSNFTLKIRSTKLEDSAMYFCASKLPALNEQYFGPGTRLTVT.

This clonotype was found many times. The chain carries TRBV7-3 and TRBJ1-3, with TRBD1 identical over 7 bases. With 0 bases clipped from V and 4 bases from J, the junction kept 3 bases outside the gene matches. The germline V gene has CDR1 SGHTA and CDR2 FQGTGA. CDR3 length: 15 residues. The CDR3 sequence is CASSLTAGGGNTIYF. DNA for the CDR3: TGTGCCAGCAGCTTAACGGCAGGGGGAGGAAACACCATATATTTT.